The clone carrying this TCR beta chain was seen a handful of times. Antigen: not known. The germline CDR1 and CDR2 sequences are MGHDK and SYGVNS. There are 15 residues in the CDR3. V gave up 1 base and J gave up 8 bases, with 15 bases separating them. The source of the sample is a study of T cells in Graves' hyperthyroidism and ophthalmopathy. Study findings and constraints: Ophthalmopathy, which appeared later, was predicted by the model a median around 6.9 months before onset.

Researchers took RNA transcripts and amplified the TCR beta CDR3 regions from them. An initial round of RT-PCR targeting the TCR CDR3 relied on the HTBI primer set. One entry per CDR3 protein results from TCRdb running MiXCR on the multiplex PCR reads. This sample carries a few hundred thousand distinct CDR3 sequences, more than 15% of them seen once, and the ten largest clones take about 7%. This receptor was identified in a woman aged 25-40 years with Graves' hyperthyroidism. Sequenced: blood. The chain recombines TRBV25-1 with TRBJ2-1; the D gene could be TRBD1 or TRBD2 (5 bases each). The CDR3 loop is CASSESVQRGHEQFF. CDR3 in DNA: TGTGCCAGCAGTGAATCCGTCCAGAGGGGACATGAGCAGTTCTTC.